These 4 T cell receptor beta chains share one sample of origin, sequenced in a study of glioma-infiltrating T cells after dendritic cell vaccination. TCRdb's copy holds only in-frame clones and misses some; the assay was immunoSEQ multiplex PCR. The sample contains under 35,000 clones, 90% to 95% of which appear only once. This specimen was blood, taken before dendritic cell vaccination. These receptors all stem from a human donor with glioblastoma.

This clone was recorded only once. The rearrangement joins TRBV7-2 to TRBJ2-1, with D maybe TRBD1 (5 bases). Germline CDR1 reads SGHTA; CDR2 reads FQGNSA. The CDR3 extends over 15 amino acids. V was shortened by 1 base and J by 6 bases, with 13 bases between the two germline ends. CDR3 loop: CASSLVGVVGNEQFF. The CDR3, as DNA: TGTGCCAGCAGCTTAGTAGGGGTCGTCGGCAATGAGCAGTTCTTC.

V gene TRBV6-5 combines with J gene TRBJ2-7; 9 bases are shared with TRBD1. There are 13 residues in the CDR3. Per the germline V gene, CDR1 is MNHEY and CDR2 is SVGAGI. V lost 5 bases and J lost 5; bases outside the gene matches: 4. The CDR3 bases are TGTGCCAGCAGTCACAGGGGGCTGAACGAGCAGTACTTC. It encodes CASSHRGLNEQYF.

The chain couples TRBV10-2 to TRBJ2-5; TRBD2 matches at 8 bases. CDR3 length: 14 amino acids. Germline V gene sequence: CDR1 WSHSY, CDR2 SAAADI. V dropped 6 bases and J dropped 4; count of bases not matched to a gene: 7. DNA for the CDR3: TGCGCCAGCAGCCTCGGACTAGCACCAGAGACCCAGTACTTC. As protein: CASSLGLAPETQYF.

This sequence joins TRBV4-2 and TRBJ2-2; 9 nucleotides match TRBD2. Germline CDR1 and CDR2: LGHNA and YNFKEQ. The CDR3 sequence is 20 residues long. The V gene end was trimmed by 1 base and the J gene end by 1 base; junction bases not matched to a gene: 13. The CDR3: CASSQALWRGGPGNTGELFF. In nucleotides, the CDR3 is TGTGCCAGCAGCCAAGCTTTGTGGCGGGGGGGTCCCGGGAACACCGGGGAGCTGTTTTTT.